The 15 T cell receptor beta chains reported below all come from one sample, sequenced in a study of blood T cell repertoires in COVID-19 (TCRdb year 2020). The method was the immunoSEQ multiplex PCR assay. The table was pulled from immuneACCESS by TCRdb, which kept in-frame rearrangements only. Such tables lose some clones; where checked, under half of the loss comes from unresolved V genes, and the rest has no known cause. The sample table contains 75,000 to 90,000 clones; only one count was recorded for 75% to 85% of them. 9.5% to 15% of the sample comes from the top ten. The specimen sequenced was peripheral blood. These receptors were collected from a woman aged 40 to 49 with active or convalescent COVID-19.

This chain connects TRBV19 to TRBJ1-5; the match to TRBD1 covers 10 bases. The CDR3 is 17 residues long. J was trimmed by 2 bases and V by 5 bases; bases with no gene match: 9. The germline CDR1 and CDR2 sequences are LNHDA and SQIVND (reference sequence). The CDR3 region has the DNA TGTGCCAGTAGTCTCTTCTCCGGGACAGGGGGCAATCAGCCCCAGCATTTT. Translation: CASSLFSGTGGNQPQHF. Combining the CDR3 with reference TRBV19 and TRBJ1-5 gives the whole variable domain DGGITQSPKYLFRKEGQNVTLSCEQNLNHDAMYWYRQDPGQGLRLIYYSQIVNDFQKGDIAEGYSVSREKKESFPLTVTSAQKNPTAFYLCASSLFSGTGGNQPQHFGDGTRLSIL.

The chain carries TRBV7-2 and TRBJ2-3; perhaps TRBD2 as D (6 bases). Germline-derived CDR1 and CDR2 are SGHTA and FQGNSA. Trimming pared 5 bases from V and 0 bases from J, leaving 15 bases between. This CDR3 region has 16 residues. CDR3 sequence reads: CASSLVGAGSTDTQYF. DNA of the CDR3: TGTGCCAGCAGCCTGGTAGGGGCGGGGAGCACAGATACGCAGTATTTT.

The DNA for the CDR3 is TGTGCCATCAGGATGACAGGGGATAACACTGAAGCTTTCTTT. This codes for CAIRMTGDNTEAFF. The chain employs TRBV10-3 and TRBJ1-1; 8 bases fit TRBD1. CDR1 is ENHRY, CDR2 SYGVKD, per germline. CDR3 length: 14 residues. Trimming at V came to 6 bases and at J to 2 bases, leaving 5 bases not matched to a gene.

The CDR3 coding sequence is TGTGCCAGCTCCCGGGCTAACTATGGCTACACCTTC. Its translation is CASSRANYGYTF. This chain links TRBV7-9 with TRBJ1-2; D uncertain. The CDR3 sequence is 12 residues long. Trimming removed 8 bases from V and 0 bases from J, with 7 bases in between. The germline CDR1 and CDR2 sequences are SEHNR and FQNEAQ (reference sequence).

The rearrangement joins TRBV11-3 to TRBJ2-5; TRBD2 agrees at 11 bases. The CDR3 sequence is 16 residues long. V was clipped by 5 bases and J by 1 base; unmatched bases: 6. Germline lookup yields CDR1 SGHNT and CDR2 YENEEA. In DNA form, the CDR3 reads TGTGCCAGCAGCATACTAGCGGGAGAGATCCAAGAGACCCAGTACTTC. It specifies CASSILAGEIQETQYF.

The chain carries TRBV25-1 and TRBJ2-4, with TRBD2 as a possible D gene (6 bases). Germline-derived CDR1 and CDR2 are MGHDK and SYGVNS. Trimming took 5 bases from V and 7 from J, leaving 9 bases between them. The CDR3 extends over 12 amino acids. CDR3 bases: TGTGCCAGCAGTCGGGGGACGAACATTCAGTACTTC. It encodes CASSRGTNIQYF.

This clone was seen a single time. The genes are TRBV29-1 and TRBJ2-2; TRBD1 matches 7 bases. The length of the CDR3 is 13 residues. Germline loops: CDR1 SQVTM, CDR2 ANQGSEA. J gave up 3 bases and V 3 bases, and 1 base lay outside the gene matches. CDR3 amino acids: CSVDRGYTGELFF. CDR3 coding DNA: TGCAGCGTTGACAGGGGGTACACCGGGGAGCTGTTTTTT.

In DNA, the CDR3 is TGTGCCAGCTCACCAGGACTAGCTCTCTACAATGAGCAGTTCTTC. It encodes CASSPGLALYNEQFF. The J gene is TRBJ2-1, the V gene TRBV18; TRBD2 agrees at 8 bases. Germline-derived CDR1 and CDR2 are KGHSH and LQKENI. J gave up 3 bases and V 2 bases, and 3 bases lay outside the gene matches. The CDR3 length is 15 residues. Full variable domain (missing parts from reference TRBV18 and TRBJ2-1): NAGVMQNPRHLVRRRGQEARLRCSPMKGHSHVYWYRQLPEEGLKFMVYLQKENIIDESGMPKERFSAEFPKEGPSILRIQQVVRGDSAAYFCASSPGLALYNEQFFGPGTRLTVL.

The V gene is TRBV18, the J gene TRBJ2-1; the match to TRBD1 covers 10 bases. Germline V gives CDR1 KGHSH, CDR2 LQKENI. V lost 3 bases to trimming and J lost 8 bases; unmatched junction nucleotides: 10. This CDR3 has 16 amino acids. Written as DNA, the CDR3 is TGTGCCAGCTCACCTCTAAAGGGACAGGGGCTGGATGAGCAGTTCTTC. Its translation: CASSPLKGQGLDEQFF.

This chain connects TRBV10-3 to TRBJ2-2, with 9 bases aligning to TRBD1. J gave up 6 bases and V 2 bases, and 1 base lay outside the gene matches. Germline CDR1 reads ENHRY; CDR2 reads SYGVKD. The CDR3 is 14 amino acids. This chain's CDR3 is CAISETGGAGELFF. For the CDR3, the DNA is TGTGCCATCAGTGAGACAGGGGGCGCCGGGGAGCTGTTTTTT.

The chain links TRBV4-2 to TRBJ1-2, with TRBD1 as a possible D gene (6 bases). Germline CDR1 is LGHNA and CDR2 is YNFKEQ. There are 17 residues in the CDR3. V was trimmed by 0 bases and J by 5 bases, leaving 19 bases between them. CDR3 in DNA: TGTGCCAGCAGCCAAGATTGGGGGGGCGCGGGAGATTATGGCTACACCTTC. Its protein is CASSQDWGGAGDYGYTF.

The chain links TRBV18 to TRBJ1-4, with D unclear. CDR1 and CDR2 from the germline V gene are KGHSH and LQKENI. V gave up 3 bases and J gave up 2 bases, with 7 bases separating them. This CDR3 is 14 amino acids long. This chain's CDR3 is CASSPQRTNEKLFF. The CDR3 coding sequence is TGTGCCAGCTCACCCCAGAGGACTAATGAAAAACTGTTTTTT. Full variable domain (remainder filled in from reference TRBV18 and TRBJ1-4): NAGVMQNPRHLVRRRGQEARLRCSPMKGHSHVYWYRQLPEEGLKFMVYLQKENIIDESGMPKERFSAEFPKEGPSILRIQQVVRGDSAAYFCASSPQRTNEKLFFGSGTQLSVL.

This chain links TRBV11-3 with TRBJ2-7; tentatively, D is TRBD2 (6 bases). CDR1 SGHNT and CDR2 YENEEA come from the germline V gene. The ends were cut back, 1 base at V and 6 bases at J, with 13 bases in the middle. CDR3 length: 14 residues. This chain's CDR3 is CASSLVGGPVEQYF. In DNA form, the CDR3 reads TGTGCCAGCAGCTTAGTGGGAGGACCTGTCGAGCAGTACTTC.

The chain combines TRBV19 with TRBJ2-7; 8 bases are a match to TRBD2. The CDR3 contains 14 residues. Germline V gene lookup returns CDR1 LNHDA and CDR2 SQIVND (reference sequence). Unmatched junction bases numbered 10, after V lost 7 bases and J lost 5 bases. The CDR3 nucleotides are TGTGCCAGTAAATATGGACCGGGAGGGGACGAGCAGTACTTC. Amino acids: CASKYGPGGDEQYF.

Of note for this clone: At one end the junction does not follow the germline gene, possibly because of a read error. The chain couples TRBV15 to TRBJ2-7; D possibly corresponds to TRBD2 (6 bases). CDR3 length: 13 amino acids. Germline V gene sequence: CDR1 LNHNV, CDR2 YYDKDF (reference sequence). CDR3 loop: CATSREVDYEQYF. CDR3 DNA: TGTGCCACCAGCAGAGAGGTGGACTACGAGCAATACTTC.